A selection of T cell receptor beta chains follows, all from one sample in a study of control samples from healthy donors and cancer patients. Clones were read by immunoSEQ multiplex PCR, and TCRdb kept only the in-frame ones, dropping some. The top ten clones hold about 6% of a sample with 60,000 to 75,000 clones, about nine tenths of them seen once. The sequenced sample was PBMCs. Source of these receptors: a man aged 55-75 years with colorectal cancer. Both conserved end residues are part of each CDR3. Each record gives: J gene, V gene, CDR3 length, D gene, clone size, CDR3 protein, CDR3 DNA. A D gene is named only where the DNA matches it firmly. Size values are once, few and many counts, or a class for expanded clones, and some rows have none.

j_call: TRBJ2-7
v_call: TRBV7-3
cdr3_length: 15
d_call: TRBD1
clone_size: .
cdr3_aa: CASSLGTGSSYEQYF
cdr3_nt: TGTGCCAGCAGCTTAGGGACAGGGAGCTCCTACGAGCAGTACTTC

j_call: TRBJ2-7
v_call: TRBV7-6
cdr3_length: 14
d_call: TRBD1
clone_size: .
cdr3_aa: CASSKGQGIYEQYF
cdr3_nt: TGTGCCAGCAGCAAGGGACAGGGGATCTACGAGCAGTACTTC

j_call: TRBJ1-1
v_call: TRBV5-1
cdr3_length: 17
d_call: .
clone_size: .
cdr3_aa: CASSPGGGPGGNTEAFF
cdr3_nt: TGCGCCAGCAGCCCGGGAGGAGGGCCTGGGGGGAACACTGAAGCTTTCTTT

j_call: TRBJ1-3
v_call: TRBV7-3
cdr3_length: 15
d_call: TRBD1
clone_size: .
cdr3_aa: CASSLTAGGGNTIYF
cdr3_nt: TGTGCCAGCAGCTTAACGGCAGGGGGAGGAAACACCATATATTTT

j_call: TRBJ1-2
v_call: TRBV4-1
cdr3_length: 13
d_call: .
clone_size: .
cdr3_aa: CASSHPGNYGYTF
cdr3_nt: TGCGCCAGCAGCCACCCGGGGAACTATGGCTACACCTTC

j_call: TRBJ1-1
v_call: TRBV7-9
cdr3_length: 16
d_call: .
clone_size: .
cdr3_aa: CASSPRTWRLNTEAFF
cdr3_nt: TGTGCCAGCAGCCCACGGACATGGAGGTTGAACACTGAAGCTTTCTTT

j_call: TRBJ2-7
v_call: TRBV25-1
cdr3_length: 13
d_call: .
clone_size: once
cdr3_aa: CASSENHGYEQYF
cdr3_nt: TGTGCCAGCAGTGAGAACCACGGTTACGAGCAGTACTTC

j_call: TRBJ1-5
v_call: TRBV24-1
cdr3_length: 14
d_call: .
clone_size: .
cdr3_aa: CATSDSGGNQPQHF
cdr3_nt: TGTGCCACCAGTGACTCCGGGGGGAACCAGCCCCAGCATTTT

j_call: TRBJ1-3
v_call: TRBV30
cdr3_length: 18
d_call: .
clone_size: .
cdr3_aa: CAWSVPHIRVTHDNTIYF
cdr3_nt: TGTGCCTGGAGTGTACCTCATATCCGGGTCACACACGACAACACCATATATTTT

j_call: TRBJ2-6
v_call: TRBV4-3
cdr3_length: 15
d_call: .
clone_size: .
cdr3_aa: CASSPLPPGANVLTF
cdr3_nt: TGCGCCAGCAGCCCTCTCCCTCCTGGGGCCAACGTCCTGACTTTC

j_call: TRBJ2-7
v_call: TRBV4-1
cdr3_length: 16
d_call: TRBD1
clone_size: .
cdr3_aa: CASSQPPPGQGFEQYF
cdr3_nt: TGCGCCAGCAGCCAACCCCCGCCGGGACAGGGTTTCGAGCAGTACTTC

j_call: TRBJ2-7
v_call: TRBV28
cdr3_length: 14
d_call: .
clone_size: .
cdr3_aa: CASSQRDFAYEQYF
cdr3_nt: TGTGCCAGCAGTCAACGGGACTTCGCATACGAGCAGTACTTC

j_call: TRBJ1-2
v_call: TRBV5-6
cdr3_length: 14
d_call: TRBD1
clone_size: .
cdr3_aa: CASSVGQGAYGYTF
cdr3_nt: TGTGCCAGCAGCGTGGGACAGGGGGCCTATGGCTACACCTTC

j_call: TRBJ1-6
v_call: TRBV11-1
cdr3_length: 14
d_call: .
clone_size: .
cdr3_aa: CASSLIGPDSPLHF
cdr3_nt: TGTGCCAGCAGCTTAATTGGTCCAGATTCACCCCTCCACTTT

j_call: TRBJ2-5
v_call: TRBV29-1
cdr3_length: 14
d_call: TRBD1
clone_size: .
cdr3_aa: CSATQGAWQETQYF
cdr3_nt: TGCAGCGCTACACAGGGGGCATGGCAAGAGACCCAGTACTTC

j_call: TRBJ1-6
v_call: TRBV7-9
cdr3_length: 13
d_call: .
clone_size: .
cdr3_aa: CASSFPQGSPLHF
cdr3_nt: TGTGCCAGCAGCTTCCCCCAGGGGTCACCCCTCCACTTT

j_call: TRBJ1-5
v_call: TRBV7-2
cdr3_length: 14
d_call: .
clone_size: few
cdr3_aa: CASSWGYSNQPQHF
cdr3_nt: TGTGCCAGCAGCTGGGGATATAGCAATCAGCCCCAGCATTTT

j_call: TRBJ2-5
v_call: TRBV27
cdr3_length: 13
d_call: TRBD2
clone_size: few
cdr3_aa: CASRGLPKETQYF
cdr3_nt: TGTGCCAGCAGGGGACTACCAAAAGAGACCCAGTACTTC

j_call: TRBJ1-2
v_call: TRBV5-1
cdr3_length: 13
d_call: .
clone_size: .
cdr3_aa: CASSLVSGFGYTF
cdr3_nt: TGCGCCAGCAGCTTGGTATCAGGGTTTGGCTACACCTTC

j_call: TRBJ2-7
v_call: TRBV28
cdr3_length: 13
d_call: .
clone_size: once
cdr3_aa: CASILGRVGEQYF
cdr3_nt: TGTGCCAGCATCCTCGGTAGGGTAGGCGAGCAGTACTTC

j_call: TRBJ2-7
v_call: TRBV6-5
cdr3_length: 13
d_call: TRBD1
clone_size: .
cdr3_aa: CASSPQQGIEQYF
cdr3_nt: TGTGCCAGCAGTCCACAACAGGGGATCGAGCAGTACTTC

j_call: TRBJ1-6
v_call: TRBV6-6
cdr3_length: 13
d_call: .
clone_size: medium-sized
cdr3_aa: CASSYWQSSPLHF
cdr3_nt: TGTGCCAGCAGTTACTGGCAGAGCTCACCCCTCCACTTT

j_call: TRBJ2-1
v_call: TRBV3-1/TRBV3-2
cdr3_length: 13
d_call: .
clone_size: .
cdr3_aa: CASSRGLGNEQFF
cdr3_nt: TGTGCCAGCAGTCGTGGTCTGGGCAATGAGCAGTTCTTC

j_call: TRBJ1-2
v_call: TRBV7-2
cdr3_length: 15
d_call: .
clone_size: .
cdr3_aa: CASSLTPARGYGYTF
cdr3_nt: TGTGCCAGCAGCTTAACCCCGGCGAGGGGGTATGGCTACACCTTC

j_call: TRBJ1-5
v_call: TRBV6-5
cdr3_length: 14
d_call: .
clone_size: .
cdr3_aa: CASSFRGSNQPQHF
cdr3_nt: TGTGCCAGCAGTTTCAGGGGAAGCAATCAGCCCCAGCATTTT

j_call: TRBJ2-7
v_call: TRBV11-3
cdr3_length: 14
d_call: .
clone_size: .
cdr3_aa: CASSLVSVSDEQYF
cdr3_nt: TGTGCCAGCAGCTTAGTATCCGTCTCGGACGAGCAGTACTTC

j_call: TRBJ2-1
v_call: TRBV5-1
cdr3_length: 15
d_call: TRBD2
clone_size: .
cdr3_aa: CASSVTSDLYNEQFF
cdr3_nt: TGCGCCAGCAGCGTTACTAGCGATCTCTACAATGAGCAGTTCTTC

j_call: TRBJ2-5
v_call: TRBV7-9
cdr3_length: 14
d_call: TRBD1
clone_size: .
cdr3_aa: CASSPTGEQETQYF
cdr3_nt: TGTGCCAGCAGCCCCACAGGGGAGCAGGAGACCCAGTACTTC

j_call: TRBJ1-4
v_call: TRBV30
cdr3_length: 14
d_call: TRBD1
clone_size: .
cdr3_aa: CAWSAPGGNEKLFF
cdr3_nt: TGTGCCTGGAGTGCTCCAGGGGGGAATGAAAAACTGTTTTTT

j_call: TRBJ2-7
v_call: TRBV7-2
cdr3_length: 14
d_call: TRBD2
clone_size: .
cdr3_aa: CASSLSRGAYEQYF
cdr3_nt: TGTGCCAGCAGCTTAAGTCGGGGGGCCTACGAGCAGTACTTC

j_call: TRBJ2-7
v_call: TRBV7-8
cdr3_length: 14
d_call: .
clone_size: .
cdr3_aa: CASSLVFQGYEQYF
cdr3_nt: TGTGCCAGCAGCTTAGTTTTTCAGGGCTACGAGCAGTACTTC

j_call: TRBJ2-7
v_call: TRBV18
cdr3_length: 12
d_call: .
clone_size: .
cdr3_aa: CASSPSSYEQYF
cdr3_nt: TGTGCCAGCTCACCATCTTCCTACGAGCAGTACTTC

j_call: TRBJ2-3
v_call: TRBV3-1/TRBV3-2
cdr3_length: 14
d_call: .
clone_size: .
cdr3_aa: CASSSGLGADTQYF
cdr3_nt: TGTGCCAGCAGCTCCGGGCTTGGGGCAGATACGCAGTATTTT